The 32 T cell receptor beta chains given below trace back to one sample, sequenced in a study of CD4 and CD8 cells across lung adenocarcinoma regions. MiXCR was run by TCRdb on the PCR reads, yielding one entry per CDR3 protein. Among 5,700 or so distinct CDR3 sequences listed, approximately 59% were seen once. Sequencing was done on a sample of CD4+ T cells from the center of a lung tumor. Every receptor here comes from a female donor with lung adenocarcinoma. The CD4 and CD8 labels of this study may be unreliable.

Relative to its sample, this clonotype is medium-sized. This chain links TRBV27 with TRBJ2-1; D remains unclear. V was trimmed by 0 bases and J by 9 bases, leaving 9 bases between them. There are 13 residues in the CDR3. Germline V gene sequence: CDR1 MNHEY, CDR2 SMNVEV (reference sequence). CDR3 DNA sequence: TGTGCCAGCAGTTTATCTTTTACTTCTGAGCAGTTCTTC. Translation gives CASSLSFTSEQFF.

This clonotype came up once. The rearrangement joins TRBV6-1 to TRBJ2-1; unclear D gene. TRBJ2-7 matches the DNA end more closely, so the J call is doubtful. CDR3 length: 11 residues. Germline V CDR1 and CDR2: MNHNS, SASEGT. CDR3 in amino acids: CASSATNEQYF. CDR3 nucleotide sequence: TGTGCCAGCAGTGCTACAAACGAGCAGTACTTC.

The table lists this clonotype with a few counts. The chain is built from TRBV2 and TRBJ2-7, with TRBD1 matching 8 bases. Germline values: CDR1 SNHLY, CDR2 FYNNEI. V shed 3 bases and J 2 bases; nucleotides not matched to a gene: 6. CDR3 size: 15 residues. DNA of the CDR3: TGTGCCAGCAGTGAGGTCAGGGGGCCCCCCTACGAGCAGTACTTC. Translating it yields CASSEVRGPPYEQYF.

This clonotype came up a few times. The chain carries TRBV6-1 and TRBJ2-5; the D gene is possibly TRBD2 (5 bases). The CDR3 totals 15 residues. Germline V CDR1 and CDR2: MNHNS, SASEGT. The germline V and J ends were trimmed by 6 bases and 1 base, with 15 bases remaining between them. The CDR3 sequence: CASREELVFQETQYF. Here the CDR3 DNA reads TGTGCCAGCAGGGAGGAACTGGTCTTCCAAGAGACCCAGTACTTC.

There are a few counts of this clonotype. The V and J genes are TRBV10-2 and TRBJ1-3; no clear D. Germline-derived CDR1 and CDR2 are WSHSY and SAAADI. The V end was cut by 3 bases, the J end by 4 bases, with 13 bases between. The CDR3 has 15 residues. In DNA, the CDR3 is TGCGCCAGCAGTGAAAGTTCCACCCCAGGAAACACCATATATTTT. Amino acid sequence: CASSESSTPGNTIYF.

With regard to this clonotype: In this CDR3 the conserved last residue, phenylalanine or tryptophan, is missing, so a read error is likely. The chain carries TRBV6-1 and TRBJ2-1; 10 nucleotides line up with TRBD1. This CDR3 has 15 residues. Germline CDR1 reads MNHNS; CDR2 reads SASEGT. V lost 7 bases to trimming and J lost 5 bases; unmatched junction nucleotides: 8. The CDR3 region has the DNA TGTGCCAGCACCCTCCGGGACAGGGGTCACAATGAGCAGTTCTTA. Its protein product is CASTLRDRGHNEQFL.

This clonotype was detected only once. Germline and junction disagree at one end, which may indicate a read error. The CDR3 is CASIGGRGRDTQYF. As DNA, the CDR3 is TGTGCCAGCATCGGGGGCCGTGGCAGAGATACCCAGTACTTT. This chain uses TRBV6-1 with TRBJ2-3; the D gene could be TRBD1 or TRBD2 (6 bases each). CDR1 and CDR2 (germline): MNHNS, SASEGT. This CDR3 is 14 amino acids long.

This clonotype is medium-sized (0.01 to 0.1%) within its sample. The chain employs TRBV6-1 and TRBJ2-3; 8 bases line up with TRBD1. CDR3 length: 15 residues. With 6 bases clipped from V and 6 bases from J, the junction kept 11 bases outside the gene matches. Germline CDR1 is MNHNS and CDR2 is SASEGT. The CDR3 protein is CASSHGDRPQDTQYF. CDR3 coding DNA: TGTGCCAGCAGCCACGGGGACAGGCCGCAGGATACGCAGTATTTT.

The chain couples TRBV7-2 to TRBJ2-5; perhaps TRBD1 as D (5 bases). V was trimmed by 6 bases and J by 5 bases, leaving 13 bases between them. There are 13 residues in the CDR3. The germline V gene has CDR1 SGHTA and CDR2 FQGNSA. CDR3 bases: TGTGCCAGCAGTCTGGCAGGGTGGGAGACCCAGTACTTC. Translating it yields CASSLAGWETQYF.

The V gene is TRBV7-2, the J gene TRBJ2-5, with 8 bases identical to TRBD2. Trimming removed 1 base from V and 3 bases from J; junction bases left unmatched: 7. Germline assignment: CDR1 SGHTA and CDR2 FQGNSA. This CDR3 is 16 amino acids long. The CDR3, as DNA: TGTGCCAGCAGCTTAGACCTCCGAGCGGGAGAAGAGACCCAGTACTTC. This encodes CASSLDLRAGEETQYF. The full variable domain, in which reference TRBV7-2 and TRBJ2-5 provide the parts outside the CDR3, is GAGVSQSPSNKVTEKGKDVELRCDPISGHTALYWYRQSLGQGLEFLIYFQGNSAPDKSGLPSDRFSAERTGGSVSTLTIQRTQQEDSAVYLCASSLDLRAGEETQYFGPGTRLLVL.

This clonotype showed up just once. The V call is TRBV6-1, the J call TRBJ1-4, with 11 bases identical to TRBD1. Trimming took 8 bases from V and 10 from J; bases not matched to a gene: 9. Per the germline V gene, CDR1 is MNHNS and CDR2 is SASEGT. CDR3 length: 14 residues. This chain's CDR3 is CASRRAGTGGKLFF. Here the CDR3 DNA reads TGTGCCAGCCGAAGGGCCGGGACAGGGGGAAAACTGTTTTTT.

This clonotype is judged medium-sized (0.01 to 0.1%). This sequence joins TRBV7-2 and TRBJ2-1; tentatively, D is TRBD1 or TRBD2 (5 bases each). The length of the CDR3 is 16 residues. The V and J ends lost 3 bases and 2 bases respectively, with 14 bases between them. Looked up from germline, CDR1 is SGHTA and CDR2 is FQGNSA. Written as DNA, the CDR3 is TGTGCCAGCAGCTTCCACCGGGACCTAACCTACAATGAGCAGTTCTTC. Encoded protein: CASSFHRDLTYNEQFF. Using reference TRBV7-2 and TRBJ2-1 for the parts outside the CDR3, the full variable domain is GAGVSQSPSNKVTEKGKDVELRCDPISGHTALYWYRQSLGQGLEFLIYFQGNSAPDKSGLPSDRFSAERTGGSVSTLTIQRTQQEDSAVYLCASSFHRDLTYNEQFFGPGTRLTVL.

CDR3 DNA: TGTGCCAGCAGCCAGAGGCGGGGGGCAGTAAATGAGCAGTTCTTC. Its translation is CASSQRRGAVNEQFF. V is TRBV3-1 and J is TRBJ2-1; 8 positions agree with TRBD2. The trim removed 3 bases at V and 7 bases at J, leaving 8 bases unmatched. The CDR3 is 15 amino acids. Germline V gene lookup returns CDR1 LGHDT and CDR2 YNNKEL (reference sequence).

This clonotype has more than one count but fewer than ten. V gene TRBV6-1 combines with J gene TRBJ2-1; D is uncertain. Germline V gene sequence: CDR1 MNHNS, CDR2 SASEGT. V lost 5 bases, J lost 7 bases, and 24 bases lay in between. The CDR3 spans 17 residues. The CDR3 nucleotides are TGTGCCAGCAGTAGTGGAAACAGCAATTACCTTGGGAATGAGCAGTTCTTC. Its translation: CASSSGNSNYLGNEQFF.

This chain joins TRBV6-5 and TRBJ2-7; a weak D match, TRBD1 (6 bases). Trimming shortened V by 5 bases and J by 3 bases, and 17 bases separated the two germline ends. The CDR3 consists of 15 residues. Germline CDR1 MNHEY, CDR2 SVGAGI. The DNA for the CDR3 is TGTGCCAGCAGTACATCGGGACACGGACACTACGAGCAGTACTTC. As protein: CASSTSGHGHYEQYF.

The gene calls are TRBV6-1 and TRBJ2-1, with 7 bases that match TRBD1. Near its end, the DNA agrees better with TRBJ2-7, so the J call may be wrong. The CDR3 is 14 residues long. Per the germline V gene, CDR1 is MNHNS and CDR2 is SASEGT. CDR3 sequence reads: CASSETGTDYEQYF. The CDR3 bases are TGTGCCAGCAGTGAGACGGGGACAGACTACGAGCAGTACTTC.

The chain recombines TRBV11-2 with TRBJ2-1; D remains ambiguous. The length of the CDR3 is 11 residues. The germline V gene has CDR1 SGHAT and CDR2 FQNNGV. V was pared by 4 bases and J by 9 bases, with 7 bases between. CDR3: CASSSQIEQFF. CDR3 bases: TGTGCCAGCAGCTCCCAGATTGAGCAGTTCTTC.

The chain carries TRBV12-3 or TRBV12-4 and TRBJ2-1; 11 positions agree with TRBD2. The CDR3 has 16 residues. V gave up 6 bases and J gave up 0 bases; unmatched junction bases: 4. CDR3: CASRPTSGSSYNEQFF. As DNA, the CDR3 is TGTGCCAGCAGACCTACTAGCGGGAGCTCCTACAATGAGCAGTTCTTC.

The CDR3 DNA sequence: TGTGCCAGCAGCCAAGGGGAGGGTAGCGGGGGCCGGAACACAGATACGCAGTACTTC. It yields the protein CASSQGEGSGGRNTDTQYF. The chain links TRBV4-2 to TRBJ2-3; 9 nucleotides line up with TRBD2. Gene TRBJ2-7 matches the end of the DNA better, so the J call may be wrong. The CDR3 has 19 residues. The germline V gene encodes CDR1 LGHNA and CDR2 YNFKEQ.

The chain combines TRBV6-1 with TRBJ2-4; TRBD1 matches at 9 bases. This CDR3 region has 16 residues. The germline V gene has CDR1 MNHNS and CDR2 SASEGT. V shed 3 bases, J shed 0 bases, and the junction held 3 bases outside the gene matches. CDR3 protein: CASSDPGQGAKNIQYF. In nucleotides, the CDR3 is TGTGCCAGCAGTGATCCGGGACAGGGAGCCAAAAACATTCAGTACTTC.

This clonotype showed up just a few times. The chain has TRBV6-1 and TRBJ2-1, with no clear D. The CDR3 extends over 15 amino acids. Trimming left V 6 bases short and J 3 bases short, with 15 bases between. Germline V gene lookup returns CDR1 MNHNS and CDR2 SASEGT. The DNA for the CDR3 is TGTGCCAGCAGCCTCCCCAGAGGTAGCTACAATGAGCAGTTCTTC. Translation: CASSLPRGSYNEQFF.

The rearrangement uses TRBV12-3 or TRBV12-4 and TRBJ2-1; 7 nucleotides align to TRBD1. The CDR3 is made up of 15 amino acids. Unmatched junction bases numbered 6, after V lost 3 bases and J lost 4 bases. CDR3 DNA sequence: TGTGCCAGCAGTTTGCAAGGACAGGCTTACAATGAGCAGTTCTTC. This translates into CASSLQGQAYNEQFF.

Concerning this clonotype: At one of its ends the junction is not consistent with the germline gene, which may arise from a read error. The chain couples TRBV6-1 to TRBJ2-3, with TRBD2 matching 8 bases. Germline CDR1 is MNHNS and CDR2 is SASEGT. The CDR3 is made up of 14 amino acids. The CDR3 spells CASSAGGHTETQYF. The CDR3, as DNA: TGTGCGAGCAGCGCGGGGGGACACACAGAGACGCAGTACTTT.

Within the sample, this clonotype is medium-sized. This sequence joins TRBV6-1 and TRBJ2-3, with TRBD2 identical over 13 bases. The CDR3 totals 14 residues. Germline lookup yields CDR1 MNHNS and CDR2 SASEGT. V trimming: 4 bases; J trimming: 5 bases; junction bases outside the gene matches: 0. The CDR3 protein is CASSGLAGGDTQYF. As DNA, the CDR3 is TGTGCCAGCAGTGGACTAGCGGGAGGAGATACGCAGTATTTT.

The gene calls are TRBV6-1 and TRBJ2-1; the match to TRBD2 covers 7 bases. CDR1 and CDR2 (germline): MNHNS, SASEGT. The junction had 7 bases not matched to a gene; V was cut back by 1 base and J by 4 bases. This CDR3 spans 16 amino acids. In nucleotides, the CDR3 is TGTGCCAGCAGTGAAGTTAGTAGCGGGCCTTACAATGAGCAGTTCTTC. This gives the protein CASSEVSSGPYNEQFF.

This clonotype was seen more than once but under ten times. The CDR3 does not close with the conserved phenylalanine or tryptophan, likely indicating a read error. It is unclear where the CDR3 begins or ends on the DNA, so no DNA is shown, and the CDR3 is as TCRdb lists it. V and J are TRBV3-1 and TRBJ2-1. In germline, CDR1 is LGHDT, CDR2 YNNKEL (reference sequence). The CDR3 is 12 residues long, counting both termini. The CDR3 reads CACGPDLTPAKG.

This chain connects TRBV6-1 to TRBJ2-7; unclear D gene. Germline V lookup: CDR1 MNHNS, CDR2 SASEGT. Deletions cut 2 bases from V and 3 bases from J, with 5 bases between. The CDR3 has 12 amino acids. CDR3 sequence reads: CASSESRYEQYF. The CDR3 region has the DNA TGTGCCAGCAGTGAAAGTCGCTACGAGCAGTACTTC.

The table lists this clonotype with a count of one. One end of the junction does not line up with germline, which may come from a read error. V gene TRBV7-2 combines with J gene TRBJ2-3; tentatively, D is TRBD2 (5 bases). CDR3 length: 14 residues. Germline V gene data show CDR1 as SGHTA and CDR2 as FQGNSA. The CDR3: CATQLAEAKDTQYF. In DNA, the CDR3 is TGTGCCACCCAGCTGGCGGAGGCCAAAGATACGCAGTATTTC.

V gene TRBV11-2 combines with J gene TRBJ2-7; a possible D gene is TRBD1 (5 bases). V lost 1 base and J lost 1, with 14 bases in between. Per germline, CDR1 SGHAT and CDR2 FQNNGV. This CDR3 has 16 residues. The CDR3 sequence: CASSLGVGAVSYEQYF. The CDR3 DNA follows: TGTGCCAGCAGCTTAGGCGTTGGGGCGGTTTCCTACGAGCAGTACTTC.

As concerns this clonotype: Its ends do not fully match the called genes, so a read error is possible. This chain joins TRBV4-2 and TRBJ2-3; TRBD2 agrees at 9 bases. Germline V gives CDR1 LGHNA, CDR2 YNFKEQ. The CDR3 extends over 19 amino acids. The CDR3 spells CASSQGEASGALDTETQYF. The CDR3 nucleotides are TGTGCCAGCAGCCAAGGGGAGGCTAGCGGGGCCCTGGACACAGAGACGCAGTATTTT.

The chain links TRBV6-1 to TRBJ2-5; 7 bases map to TRBD1. The assigned J gene may be wrong: the sequence end matches TRBJ2-7 better. Germline CDR1 reads MNHNS; CDR2 reads SASEGT. The CDR3 totals 14 residues. The CDR3 region has the DNA TGTGCCAGCTCGAGAGGCAGGGGGACCTACGAGCAGTACTTC. It yields the protein CASSRGRGTYEQYF.

This clonotype has a single count. This chain links TRBV6-1 with TRBJ2-4, with a possible D match to TRBD2 (6 bases). Germline CDR1 and CDR2: MNHNS and SASEGT. Trimming took 7 bases from V and 13 from J, leaving 23 bases between them. The CDR3 totals 14 residues. CDR3 DNA sequence: TGTGCCAGCACGGGACTGCGTGGCAAAGATACGCAGTACTTC. The encoded protein is CASTGLRGKDTQYF.